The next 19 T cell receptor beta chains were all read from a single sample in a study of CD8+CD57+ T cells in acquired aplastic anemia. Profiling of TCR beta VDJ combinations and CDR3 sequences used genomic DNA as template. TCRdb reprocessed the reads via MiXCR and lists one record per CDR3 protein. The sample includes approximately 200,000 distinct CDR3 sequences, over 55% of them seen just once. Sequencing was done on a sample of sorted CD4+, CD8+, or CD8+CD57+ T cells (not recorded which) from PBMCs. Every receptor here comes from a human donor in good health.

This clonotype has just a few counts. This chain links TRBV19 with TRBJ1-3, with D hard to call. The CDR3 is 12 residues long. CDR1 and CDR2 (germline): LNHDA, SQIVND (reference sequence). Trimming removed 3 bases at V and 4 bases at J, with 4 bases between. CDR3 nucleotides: TGTGCCAGTAGTATTCTGGGAAACACCATATATTTT. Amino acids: CASSILGNTIYF.

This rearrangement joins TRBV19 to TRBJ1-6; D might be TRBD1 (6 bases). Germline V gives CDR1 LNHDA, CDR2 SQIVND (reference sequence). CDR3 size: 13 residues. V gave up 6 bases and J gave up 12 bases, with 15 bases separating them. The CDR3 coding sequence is TGTGCCAGTAGCGGCAGGGGTGGATTACCCCTCCACTTT. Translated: CASSGRGGLPLHF.

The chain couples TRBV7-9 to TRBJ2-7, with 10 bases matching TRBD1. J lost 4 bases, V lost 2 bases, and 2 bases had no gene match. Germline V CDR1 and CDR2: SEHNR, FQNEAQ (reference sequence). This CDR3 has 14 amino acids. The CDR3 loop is CASSLPGQGYEQYF. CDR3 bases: TGTGCCAGCAGCTTACCGGGACAGGGGTACGAGCAGTACTTC.

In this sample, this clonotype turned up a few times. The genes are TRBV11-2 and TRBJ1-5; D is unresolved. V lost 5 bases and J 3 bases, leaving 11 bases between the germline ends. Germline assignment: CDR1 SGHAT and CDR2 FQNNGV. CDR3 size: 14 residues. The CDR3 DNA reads TGTGCCAGCAGCGGCGGAGGGTACAATCAGCCCCAGCATTTT. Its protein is CASSGGGYNQPQHF.

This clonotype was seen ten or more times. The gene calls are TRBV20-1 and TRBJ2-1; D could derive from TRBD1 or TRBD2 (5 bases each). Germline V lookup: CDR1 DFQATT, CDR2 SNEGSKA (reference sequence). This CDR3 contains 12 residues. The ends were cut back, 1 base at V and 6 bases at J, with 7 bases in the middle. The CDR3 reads CSARGGINEQFF. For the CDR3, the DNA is TGCAGTGCTAGAGGGGGGATCAATGAGCAGTTCTTC.

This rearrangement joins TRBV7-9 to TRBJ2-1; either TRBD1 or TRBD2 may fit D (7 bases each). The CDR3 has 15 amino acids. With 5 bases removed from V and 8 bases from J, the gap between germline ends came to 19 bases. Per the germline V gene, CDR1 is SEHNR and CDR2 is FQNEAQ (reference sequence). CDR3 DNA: TGTGCCAGCAGCCATTCAGGGGGGGCCGTCGATGAGCAGTTCTTC. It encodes CASSHSGGAVDEQFF.

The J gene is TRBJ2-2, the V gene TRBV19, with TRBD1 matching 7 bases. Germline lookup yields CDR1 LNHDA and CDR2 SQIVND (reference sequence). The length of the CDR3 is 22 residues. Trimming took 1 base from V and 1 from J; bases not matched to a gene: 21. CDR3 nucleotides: TGTGCCAGTAGTATAGCCGTGACAGGGACGGACTGGCGACGAATGAACACCGGGGAGCTGTTTTTT. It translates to CASSIAVTGTDWRRMNTGELFF.

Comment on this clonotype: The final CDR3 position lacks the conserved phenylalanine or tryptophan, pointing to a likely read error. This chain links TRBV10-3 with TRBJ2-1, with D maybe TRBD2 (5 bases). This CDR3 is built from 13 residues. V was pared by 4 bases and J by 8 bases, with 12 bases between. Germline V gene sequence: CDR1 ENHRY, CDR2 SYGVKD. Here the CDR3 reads CAISGSSGYEQFS. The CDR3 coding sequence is TGTGCCATCAGTGGATCCAGCGGCTATGAGCAGTTCTCC.

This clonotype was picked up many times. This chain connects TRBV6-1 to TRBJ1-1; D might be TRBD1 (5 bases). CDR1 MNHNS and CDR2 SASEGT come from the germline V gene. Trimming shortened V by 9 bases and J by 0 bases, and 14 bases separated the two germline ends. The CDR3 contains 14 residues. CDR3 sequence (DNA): TGTGCCAGTTCCCCCGGGACCCTGAACACTGAAGCTTTCTTT. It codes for CASSPGTLNTEAFF.

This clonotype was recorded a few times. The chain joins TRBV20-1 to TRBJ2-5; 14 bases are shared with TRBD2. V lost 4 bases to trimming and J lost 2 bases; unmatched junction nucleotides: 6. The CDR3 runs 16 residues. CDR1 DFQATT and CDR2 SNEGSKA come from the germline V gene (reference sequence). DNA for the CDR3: TGCAGTGCTATAGGACTAGCGGGGGGTAATCAAGAGACCCAGTACTTC. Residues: CSAIGLAGGNQETQYF.

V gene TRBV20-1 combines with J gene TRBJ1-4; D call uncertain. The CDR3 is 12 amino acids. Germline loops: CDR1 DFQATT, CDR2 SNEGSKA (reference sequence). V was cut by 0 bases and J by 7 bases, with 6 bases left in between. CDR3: CSARDRTEKLFF. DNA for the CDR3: TGCAGTGCTAGAGACAGGACTGAAAAACTGTTTTTT.

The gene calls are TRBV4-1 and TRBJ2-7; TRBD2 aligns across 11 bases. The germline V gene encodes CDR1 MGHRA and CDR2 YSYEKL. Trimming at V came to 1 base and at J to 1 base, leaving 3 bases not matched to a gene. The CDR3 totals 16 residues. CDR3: CASSQGLAGGSYEQYF. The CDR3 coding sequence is TGCGCCAGCAGCCAAGGGCTAGCGGGGGGATCCTACGAGCAGTACTTC.

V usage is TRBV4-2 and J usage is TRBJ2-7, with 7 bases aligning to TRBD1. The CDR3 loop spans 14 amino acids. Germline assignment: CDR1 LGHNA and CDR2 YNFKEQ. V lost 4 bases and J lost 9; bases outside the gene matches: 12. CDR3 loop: CASSPGQGDAGQYF. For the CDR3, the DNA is TGTGCCAGCAGCCCGGGGCAGGGGGACGCTGGGCAGTACTTC.

The CDR3 DNA reads as TGTGCCAGCAGTGTATACCGGGACAGGGACCACTACGAGCAGTACTTC. As protein: CASSVYRDRDHYEQYF. The chain links TRBV6-4 to TRBJ2-7, with 9 bases that match TRBD1. This CDR3 is built from 16 residues. CDR1 and CDR2 (germline): MRHNA, SNTAGT. V was clipped by 4 bases and J by 3 bases; unmatched bases: 10.

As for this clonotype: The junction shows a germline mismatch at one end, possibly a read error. The CDR3 DNA sequence: TGTGCTACCAGTGTCACAGGGAACACTGAAGCTTTCTTT. It encodes CATSVTGNTEAFF. The chain recombines TRBV24-1 with TRBJ1-1; D may be TRBD1 (5 bases). CDR1 KGHDR and CDR2 SFDVKD come from the germline V gene. This CDR3 spans 13 amino acids.

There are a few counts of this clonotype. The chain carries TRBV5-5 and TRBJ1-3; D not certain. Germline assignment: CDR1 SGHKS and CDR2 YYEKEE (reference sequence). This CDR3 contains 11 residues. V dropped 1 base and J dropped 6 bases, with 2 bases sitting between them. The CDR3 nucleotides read TGTGCCAGCAGCTTGTTAAACACCATATATTTT. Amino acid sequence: CASSLLNTIYF.

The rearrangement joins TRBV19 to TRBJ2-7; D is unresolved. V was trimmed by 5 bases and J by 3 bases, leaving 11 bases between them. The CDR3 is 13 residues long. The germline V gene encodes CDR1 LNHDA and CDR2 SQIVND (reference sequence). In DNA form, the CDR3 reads TGTGCCAGTAGTGATCCGGGCCTCTACGAGCAGTACTTC. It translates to CASSDPGLYEQYF. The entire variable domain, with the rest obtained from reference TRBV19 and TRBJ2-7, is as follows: DGGITQSPKYLFRKEGQNVTLSCEQNLNHDAMYWYRQDPGQGLRLIYYSQIVNDFQKGDIAEGYSVSREKKESFPLTVTSAQKNPTAFYLCASSDPGLYEQYFGPGTRLTVT.

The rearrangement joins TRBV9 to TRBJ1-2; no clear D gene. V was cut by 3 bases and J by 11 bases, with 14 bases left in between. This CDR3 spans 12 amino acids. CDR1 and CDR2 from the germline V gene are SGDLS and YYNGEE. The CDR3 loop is CASSGLGGMYTF. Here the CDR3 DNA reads TGTGCCAGCAGCGGGCTGGGAGGGATGTACACCTTC.

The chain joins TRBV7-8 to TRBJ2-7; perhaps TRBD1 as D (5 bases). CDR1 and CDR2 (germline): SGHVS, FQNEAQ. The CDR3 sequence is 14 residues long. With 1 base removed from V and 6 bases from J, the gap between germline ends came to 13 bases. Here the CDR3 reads CASSLGQTTSEQYF. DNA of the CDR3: TGTGCCAGCAGCTTAGGACAGACCACGAGCGAGCAGTACTTC. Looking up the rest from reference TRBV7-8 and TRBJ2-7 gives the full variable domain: GAGVSQSPRYKVAKRGQDVALRCDPISGHVSLFWYQQALGQGPEFLTYFQNEAQLDKSGLPSDRFFAERPEGSVSTLKIQRTQQEDSAVYLCASSLGQTTSEQYFGPGTRLTVT.